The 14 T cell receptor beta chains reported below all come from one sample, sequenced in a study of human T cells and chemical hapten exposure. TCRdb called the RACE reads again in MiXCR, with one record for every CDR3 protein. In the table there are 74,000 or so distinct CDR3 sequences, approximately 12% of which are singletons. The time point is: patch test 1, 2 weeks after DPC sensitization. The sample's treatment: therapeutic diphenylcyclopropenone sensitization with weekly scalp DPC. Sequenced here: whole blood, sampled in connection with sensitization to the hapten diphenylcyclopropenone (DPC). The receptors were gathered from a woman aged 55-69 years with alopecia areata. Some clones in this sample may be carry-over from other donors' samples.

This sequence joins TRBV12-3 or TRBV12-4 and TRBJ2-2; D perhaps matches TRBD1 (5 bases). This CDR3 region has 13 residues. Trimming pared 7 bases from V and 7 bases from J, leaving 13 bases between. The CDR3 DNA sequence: TGTGCCAGCACCCGACAGTGGGGCGGGGAGCTGTTTTTT. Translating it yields CASTRQWGGELFF.

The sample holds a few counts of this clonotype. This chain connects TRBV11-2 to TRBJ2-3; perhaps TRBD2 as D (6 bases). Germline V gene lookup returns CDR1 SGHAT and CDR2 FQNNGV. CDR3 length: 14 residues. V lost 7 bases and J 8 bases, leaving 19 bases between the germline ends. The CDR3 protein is CASTHVQEGGTQYF. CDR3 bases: TGTGCCAGCACCCACGTCCAGGAGGGAGGTACGCAGTATTTT. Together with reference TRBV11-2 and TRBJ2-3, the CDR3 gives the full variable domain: EAGVAQSPRYKIIEKRQSVAFWCNPISGHATLYWYQQILGQGPKLLIQFQNNGVVDDSQLPKDRFSAERLKGVDSTLKIQPAKLEDSAVYLCASTHVQEGGTQYFGPGTRLTVL.

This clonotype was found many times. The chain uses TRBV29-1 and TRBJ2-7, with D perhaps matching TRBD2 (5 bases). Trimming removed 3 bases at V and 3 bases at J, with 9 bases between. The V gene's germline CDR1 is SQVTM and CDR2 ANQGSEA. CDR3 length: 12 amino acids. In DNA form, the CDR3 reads TGCAGCGTTGAGGGAGAGGGCTACGAGCAGTACTTC. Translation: CSVEGEGYEQYF.

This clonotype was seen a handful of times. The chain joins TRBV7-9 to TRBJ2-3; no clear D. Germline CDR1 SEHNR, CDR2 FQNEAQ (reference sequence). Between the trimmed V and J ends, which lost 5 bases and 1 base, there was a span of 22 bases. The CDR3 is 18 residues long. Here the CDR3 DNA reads TGTGCCAGCAGCACGATTCGAGGCTATCGAAGGGGCACAGATACGCAGTATTTT. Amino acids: CASSTIRGYRRGTDTQYF.

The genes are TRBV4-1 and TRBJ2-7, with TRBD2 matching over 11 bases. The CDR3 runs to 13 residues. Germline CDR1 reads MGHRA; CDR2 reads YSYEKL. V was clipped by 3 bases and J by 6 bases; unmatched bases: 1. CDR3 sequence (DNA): TGCGCCAGCAGCCATGGACTAGCGGGCGAGCAGTACTTC. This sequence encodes CASSHGLAGEQYF.

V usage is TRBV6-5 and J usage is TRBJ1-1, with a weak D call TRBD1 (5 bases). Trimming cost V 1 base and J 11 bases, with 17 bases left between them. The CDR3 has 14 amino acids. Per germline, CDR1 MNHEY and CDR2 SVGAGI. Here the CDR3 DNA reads TGTGCCAGCAGTTACTATTCCGGGACCGAGAGGGCTTTCTTT. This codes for CASSYYSGTERAFF.

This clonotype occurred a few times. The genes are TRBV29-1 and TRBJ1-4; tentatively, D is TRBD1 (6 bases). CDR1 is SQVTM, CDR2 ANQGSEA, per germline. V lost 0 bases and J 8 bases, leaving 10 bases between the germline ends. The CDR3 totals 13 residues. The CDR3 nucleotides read TGCAGCGTTGAAGAGGGGGCCTACGAAAAACTGTTTTTT. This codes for CSVEEGAYEKLFF.

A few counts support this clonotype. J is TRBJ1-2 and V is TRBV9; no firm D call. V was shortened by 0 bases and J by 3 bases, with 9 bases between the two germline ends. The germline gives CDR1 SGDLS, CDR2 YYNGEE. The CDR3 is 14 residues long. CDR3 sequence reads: CASSVEVGDYGYTF. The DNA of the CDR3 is TGTGCCAGCAGCGTAGAGGTCGGAGACTATGGCTACACCTTC.

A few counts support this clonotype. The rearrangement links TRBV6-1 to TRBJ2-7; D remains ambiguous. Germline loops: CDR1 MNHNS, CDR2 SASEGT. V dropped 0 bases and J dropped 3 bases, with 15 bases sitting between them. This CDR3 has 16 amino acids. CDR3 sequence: CASSEALSTVYYEQYF. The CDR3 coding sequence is TGTGCCAGCAGTGAAGCGCTCTCCACAGTATACTACGAGCAGTACTTC.

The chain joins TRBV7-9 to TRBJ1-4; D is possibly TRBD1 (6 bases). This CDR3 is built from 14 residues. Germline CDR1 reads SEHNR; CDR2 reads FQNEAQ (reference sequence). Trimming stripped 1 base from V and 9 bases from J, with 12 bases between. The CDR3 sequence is CASSLGTGIKKLFF. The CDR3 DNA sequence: TGTGCCAGCAGCTTAGGAACAGGGATCAAAAAACTGTTTTTT.

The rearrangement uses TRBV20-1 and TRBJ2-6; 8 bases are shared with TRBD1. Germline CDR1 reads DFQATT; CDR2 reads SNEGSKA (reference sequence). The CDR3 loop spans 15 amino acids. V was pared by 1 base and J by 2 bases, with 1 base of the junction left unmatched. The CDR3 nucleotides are TGCAGTGCTAGAGGGACAGGGACTGGGGCCAACGTCCTGACTTTC. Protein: CSARGTGTGANVLTF.

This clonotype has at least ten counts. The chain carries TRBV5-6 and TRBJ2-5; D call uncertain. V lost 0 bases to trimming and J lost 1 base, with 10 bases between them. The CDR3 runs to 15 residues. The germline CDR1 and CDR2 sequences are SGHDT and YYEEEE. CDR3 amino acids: CASSLGPQPQETQYF. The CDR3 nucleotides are TGTGCCAGCAGCTTGGGGCCGCAGCCCCAAGAGACCCAGTACTTC.

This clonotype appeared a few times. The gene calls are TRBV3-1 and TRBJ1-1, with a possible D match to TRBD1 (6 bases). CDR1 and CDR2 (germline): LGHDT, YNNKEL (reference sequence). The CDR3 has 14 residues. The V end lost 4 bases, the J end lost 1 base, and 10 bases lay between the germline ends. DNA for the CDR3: TGTGCCAGCAGCCGGGGACACCCGAACACTGAAGCTTTCTTT. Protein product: CASSRGHPNTEAFF.

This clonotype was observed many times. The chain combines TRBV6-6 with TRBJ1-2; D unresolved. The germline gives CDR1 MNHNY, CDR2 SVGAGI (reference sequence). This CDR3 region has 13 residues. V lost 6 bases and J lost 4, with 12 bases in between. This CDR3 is CASSPSYPYGYTF. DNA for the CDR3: TGTGCCAGCAGCCCTAGTTACCCCTATGGCTACACCTTC.